Presented here are 20 T cell receptor beta chains from one specimen sequenced in a study of cytomegalovirus exposure and HLA in healthy donors. Clones were read by immunoSEQ multiplex PCR, and TCRdb kept only the in-frame ones, dropping some. Of about 160,000 clones in the sample, roughly 96% were seen once. The specimen sequenced was PBMCs. These receptors came from a woman between 18 and 29 years old in good health and CMV-seronegative.

In its sample, this clone was seen once. The rearrangement joins TRBV2 to TRBJ1-2; 9 bases agree with TRBD1. Looked up from germline, CDR1 is SNHLY and CDR2 is FYNNEI. The CDR3 has 16 residues. V shed 3 bases and J 0 bases; nucleotides not matched to a gene: 5. The CDR3 is CASSDGQGTTNYGYTF. The CDR3 DNA follows: TGTGCCAGCAGTGACGGACAGGGGACGACTAACTATGGCTACACCTTC. Variable domain in full (rest from reference TRBV2 and TRBJ1-2): EPEVTQTPSHQVTQMGQEVILRCVPISNHLYFYWYRQILGQKVEFLVSFYNNEISEKSEIFDDQFSVERPDGSNFTLKIRSTKLEDSAMYFCASSDGQGTTNYGYTFGSGTRLTVV.

The chain is built from TRBV7-2 and TRBJ1-5; TRBD1 might be the D (6 bases). Trimming stripped 6 bases from V and 2 bases from J, with 14 bases between. The CDR3 totals 15 residues. In germline, CDR1 is SGHTA, CDR2 FQGNSA. The chain's CDR3 is CASSSTPGGNQPQHF. DNA for the CDR3: TGTGCCAGCAGTTCCACGCCAGGGGGCAATCAGCCCCAGCATTTT.

The gene calls are TRBV5-1 and TRBJ2-2; unclear D gene. The length of the CDR3 is 14 residues. Deletions cut 5 bases from V and 2 bases from J, with 10 bases between. Per germline, CDR1 SGHRS and CDR2 YFSETQ. CDR3 coding DNA: TGCGCCAGCAGTTTTACGCGAAACACCGGGGAGCTGTTTTTT. Its translation: CASSFTRNTGELFF.

The rearrangement uses TRBV15 and TRBJ1-1; D uncertain. This CDR3 has 12 residues. Germline-derived CDR1 and CDR2 are LNHNV and YYDKDF (reference sequence). Trimming shortened V by 1 base and J by 8 bases, and 8 bases separated the two germline ends. CDR3 sequence reads: CATSRGTGEAFF. CDR3 sequence (DNA): TGTGCCACCAGCAGAGGGACGGGGGAAGCTTTCTTT.

The gene calls are TRBV7-2 and TRBJ2-3; D is perhaps TRBD2 (6 bases). Germline lookup yields CDR1 SGHTA and CDR2 FQGNSA. Trimming took off 1 base at V and 3 bases at J, with 11 bases between the two ends. This CDR3 region has 15 residues. CDR3 coding DNA: TGTGCCAGCAGCTTAGAACGGGGGTCAACAGATACGCAGTATTTT. It is translated as CASSLERGSTDTQYF.

This clone was recorded once. The J gene is TRBJ2-7, the V gene TRBV4-1; tentatively, D is TRBD2 (6 bases). The CDR3 is made up of 14 amino acids. V was shortened by 4 bases and J by 3 bases, with 13 bases between the two germline ends. CDR1 MGHRA and CDR2 YSYEKL come from the germline V gene. Written as DNA, the CDR3 is TGCGCCAGCAGCCCGACTAGGAGCAGCTACGAGCAGTACTTC. Translation: CASSPTRSSYEQYF.

The rearrangement links TRBV29-1 to TRBJ1-2; TRBD1 is a possible D gene (5 bases). This CDR3 spans 11 amino acids. Trimming left V 6 bases short and J 6 bases short, with 11 bases between. The germline CDR1 and CDR2 sequences are SQVTM and ANQGSEA. The CDR3 sequence: CSVSRGDGYTF. As DNA, the CDR3 is TGCAGCGTCTCCCGGGGGGATGGCTACACCTTC.

V usage is TRBV25-1 and J usage is TRBJ2-7, with 7 bases identical to TRBD1. The V and J ends lost 6 bases and 2 bases, in that order; junction bases with no gene match: 7. Germline CDR1 MGHDK, CDR2 SYGVNS. The CDR3 contains 14 residues. In DNA form, the CDR3 reads TGTGCCAGCAGGCCCGGGACAGAGACCTACGAGCAGTACTTC. Its translation is CASRPGTETYEQYF.

The gene calls are TRBV19 and TRBJ1-2, with D hard to call. This CDR3 has 15 amino acids. Germline CDR1 is LNHDA and CDR2 is SQIVND (reference sequence). V was pared by 1 base and J by 0 bases, with 9 bases between. The CDR3 loop is CASSIVAQTNYGYTF. CDR3 in DNA: TGTGCCAGTAGTATAGTGGCCCAAACTAACTATGGCTACACCTTC. Based on the CDR3 plus reference TRBV19 and TRBJ1-2, the full variable domain is DGGITQSPKYLFRKEGQNVTLSCEQNLNHDAMYWYRQDPGQGLRLIYYSQIVNDFQKGDIAEGYSVSREKKESFPLTVTSAQKNPTAFYLCASSIVAQTNYGYTFGSGTRLTVV.

This chain links TRBV7-9 with TRBJ1-5; D is ambiguous. V lost 3 bases, J lost 5 bases, and 8 bases lay in between. This CDR3 spans 13 amino acids. Germline V gene lookup returns CDR1 SEHNR and CDR2 FQNEAQ (reference sequence). This chain's CDR3 is CASSLGNDQPQHF. DNA for the CDR3: TGTGCCAGCAGCTTGGGCAACGATCAGCCCCAGCATTTT.

V usage is TRBV4-1 and J usage is TRBJ2-1; D may be TRBD2 (6 bases). Trimming removed 3 bases at V and 0 bases at J, with 15 bases between. CDR3 length equals 17 residues. From germline, CDR1 is MGHRA and CDR2 YSYEKL. In DNA, the CDR3 is TGCGCCAGCAGCCACCCGGGAGTGGGGGACTCCTACAATGAGCAGTTCTTC. Translation gives CASSHPGVGDSYNEQFF.

The chain joins TRBV7-9 to TRBJ2-7; unclear D gene. The germline V gene has CDR1 SEHNR and CDR2 FQNEAQ (reference sequence). V dropped 1 base and J dropped 0 bases, with 10 bases sitting between them. The CDR3 extends over 15 amino acids. The CDR3 DNA reads as TGTGCCAGCAGCTTAGTTGGCGGCTTCTCCTACGAGCAGTACTTC. This codes for CASSLVGGFSYEQYF.

This chain uses TRBV30 with TRBJ1-6; 7 bases map to TRBD1. In germline, CDR1 is GTSNPN, CDR2 SVGIG (reference sequence). The V segment lost 3 bases and the J segment 4 bases; nucleotides outside the gene matches: 6. CDR3 size: 15 residues. The CDR3 loop reads CAWSPPGQYNSPLHF. The CDR3 DNA reads as TGTGCCTGGAGCCCTCCGGGACAGTATAATTCACCCCTCCACTTT.

V is TRBV7-2 and J is TRBJ2-1, with D perhaps TRBD1 (6 bases). The germline gives CDR1 SGHTA, CDR2 FQGNSA. This CDR3 is built from 15 residues. The V gene lost 1 base and the J gene lost 3 bases, with 10 bases spanning the gap. CDR3: CASSLGRGHYNEQFF. In nucleotides, the CDR3 is TGTGCCAGCAGCTTAGGCAGGGGACACTACAATGAGCAGTTCTTC.

This chain connects TRBV16 to TRBJ2-7; D perhaps matches TRBD1 (5 bases). The V end lost 2 bases, the J end lost 5 bases, and 10 bases lay between the germline ends. Germline loops: CDR1 KGHSY, CDR2 FQNENV. This CDR3 is 13 amino acids long. CDR3 in amino acids: CASSQADRNEQYF. CDR3 nucleotide sequence: TGTGCCAGCAGCCAAGCAGACAGAAACGAGCAGTACTTC. Looking up the rest from reference TRBV16 and TRBJ2-7 gives the full variable domain: GEEVAQTPKHLVRGEGQKAKLYCAPIKGHSYVFWYQQVLKNEFKFLISFQNENVFDETGMPKERFSAKCLPNSPCSLEIQATKLEDSAVYFCASSQADRNEQYFGPGTRLTVT.

The V gene is TRBV2, the J gene TRBJ2-3; 8 bases fit TRBD2. The CDR3 is made up of 13 amino acids. Looked up from germline, CDR1 is SNHLY and CDR2 is FYNNEI. CDR3 DNA: TGTGCAGGCGGGCGGGGGGTCACAGATACGCAGTATTTT. This encodes CAGGRGVTDTQYF.

The chain joins TRBV7-2 to TRBJ2-7; 7 bases agree with TRBD1. Germline-derived CDR1 and CDR2 are SGHTA and FQGNSA. Germline trimming cut 5 bases from V and 9 bases from J; bases unmatched to any gene: 10. CDR3 length: 13 amino acids. The CDR3 coding sequence is TGTGCCAGCAGCCCAAACTACAGGGGCGGGCAGTACTTC. This translates into CASSPNYRGGQYF.

A word on this clone: Within the sample, other DNA sequences also encode this same CDR3. The rearrangement links TRBV18 to TRBJ2-1; TRBD1 agrees at 11 bases. From germline, CDR1 is KGHSH and CDR2 LQKENI. Unmatched junction bases numbered 1, after V lost 3 bases and J lost 3 bases. The CDR3 loop spans 15 amino acids. The CDR3 spells CASSPGTGGYNEQFF. DNA for the CDR3: TGTGCCAGCTCACCTGGGACAGGGGGCTACAATGAGCAGTTCTTC.

The V and J genes are TRBV6-6 and TRBJ1-6, with TRBD1 identical over 9 bases. V shed 4 bases, J shed 9 bases, and the junction held 4 bases outside the gene matches. CDR3 length: 14 residues. Germline V gene data show CDR1 as MNHNY and CDR2 as SVGAGI (reference sequence). The CDR3 reads CASSSDRGSSPLHF. DNA of the CDR3: TGTGCCAGCAGTTCTGACAGGGGGAGTTCACCCCTCCACTTT.

The J gene is TRBJ2-5, the V gene TRBV25-1; TRBD2 matches at 8 bases. V gave up 5 bases and J gave up 3 bases; unmatched junction bases: 5. The germline CDR1 and CDR2 sequences are MGHDK and SYGVNS. This CDR3 has 14 amino acids. The CDR3 loop reads CASSRALAEETQYF. The CDR3 DNA sequence: TGTGCCAGCAGTCGGGCACTAGCGGAAGAGACCCAGTACTTC.